Below, one T cell receptor (beta chain) is given with its context. Assay: immunoSEQ multiplex PCR; the TCRdb copy retains only in-frame clones and omits some. The data contain over 2 million clones, roughly 94% of them singletons. Naive CD8 cells, CD45RO-negative and positively selected for CCR7, excluded terminally differentiated effector memory CD45RA+ cells. Adult donors, all healthy and HIV-negative, had no recent acute infections or vaccinations. This specimen belongs to a study of shared clonotypes between healthy human individuals. The CDR3 has 14 amino acids. Germline V gene sequence: CDR1 SGHAT, CDR2 FQNNGV. The V gene lost 0 bases and the J gene lost 4 bases, with 10 bases spanning the gap.

The source material was naive CD8+ T cells sorted from blood. The chain combines TRBV11-2 with TRBJ2-7; perhaps TRBD1 as D (5 bases). This clonotype originated in a man between 18 and 29 years old in good health. As DNA, the CDR3 is TGTGCCAGCAGCTTAGAAACAGGCGATTACGAGCAGTACTTC. Residues: CASSLETGDYEQYF.